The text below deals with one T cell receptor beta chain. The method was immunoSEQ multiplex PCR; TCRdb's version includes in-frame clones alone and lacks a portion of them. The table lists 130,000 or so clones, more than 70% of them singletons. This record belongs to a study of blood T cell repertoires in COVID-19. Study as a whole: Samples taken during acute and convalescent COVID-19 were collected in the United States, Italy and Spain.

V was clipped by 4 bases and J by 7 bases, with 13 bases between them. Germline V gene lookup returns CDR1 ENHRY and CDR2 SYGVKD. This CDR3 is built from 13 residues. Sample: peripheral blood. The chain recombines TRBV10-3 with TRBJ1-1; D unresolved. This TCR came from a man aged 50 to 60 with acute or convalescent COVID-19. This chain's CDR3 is CAISAPPTVEAFF. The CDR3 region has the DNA TGTGCCATCAGTGCCCCCCCAACAGTTGAAGCTTTCTTT.